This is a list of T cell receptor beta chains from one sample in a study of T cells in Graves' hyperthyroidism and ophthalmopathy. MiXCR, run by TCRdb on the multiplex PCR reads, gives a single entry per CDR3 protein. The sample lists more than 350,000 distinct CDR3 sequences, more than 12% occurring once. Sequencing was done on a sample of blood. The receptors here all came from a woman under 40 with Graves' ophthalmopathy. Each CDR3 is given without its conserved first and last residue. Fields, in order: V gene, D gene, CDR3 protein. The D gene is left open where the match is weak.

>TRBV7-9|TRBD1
ASTWDRVKETQY
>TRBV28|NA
ASSRPITYEQY
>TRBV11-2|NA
ASSIEVGRARNTGELF
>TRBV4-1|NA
ASSQVRGQINEKLF
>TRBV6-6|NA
ASSYGVLENEKLF
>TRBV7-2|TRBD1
ASRKTGTGATGELF
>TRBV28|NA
ASSSDSLLYEQY
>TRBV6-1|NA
ASSELASLNTEAF
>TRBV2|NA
ASTSYRGLGEQY
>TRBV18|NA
ASSPDSGDTQY
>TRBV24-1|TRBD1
ATSALGQGSTETQY
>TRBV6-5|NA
ASSYPGGLGDTQY
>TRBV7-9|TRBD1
ASSRTGTGFSGTDTQY
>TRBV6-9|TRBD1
ASSPGQGLGAKNIQY
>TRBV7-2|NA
ASSPRTAEYNEQF
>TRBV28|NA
ASGDVGRELF
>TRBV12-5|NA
ASGLVRVEQF
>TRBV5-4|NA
ASSLVQRRTDTQY
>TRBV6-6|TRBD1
ASSYSQGGLNNEQF
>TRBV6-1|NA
ASRGISDLEQF
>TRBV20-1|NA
SARVSPGITEAF
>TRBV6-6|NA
ASSYPSPRGYNEQF
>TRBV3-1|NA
ASSQDIGQSRGGTQY
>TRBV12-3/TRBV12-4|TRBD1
ASGQVSNYGYT
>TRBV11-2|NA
ASSLRPDGELF
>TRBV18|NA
ASSPKFGWNTGELF
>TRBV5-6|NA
ASSETGSYYGYT
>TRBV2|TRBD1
ASEGPEGQGESANYGYT
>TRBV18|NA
ASSPSTGKNRDEQF
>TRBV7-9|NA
ASSFADGQPQH
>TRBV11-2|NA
ASSLGVQGNTEAF
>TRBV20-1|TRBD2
SAPGLAGGNSYNEQF
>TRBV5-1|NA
ASSRNSPPGETQY
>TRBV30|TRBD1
AWSRDRIQETQY
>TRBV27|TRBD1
ASSSTGDLYGYT
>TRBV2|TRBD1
ASQGTGSMNTQY
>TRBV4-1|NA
ASSQVIAGLLADGYT
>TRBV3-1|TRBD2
ASRDRGGETQY
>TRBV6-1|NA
ASTIGLNGESRDGLNYGYT
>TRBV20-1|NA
SAPGGFTDTQY
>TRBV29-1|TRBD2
SVVGGGMTDTQY
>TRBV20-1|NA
SAKTANTGELF
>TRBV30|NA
AWSVLSDTIY
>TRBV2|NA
ASAQMTESYGYT
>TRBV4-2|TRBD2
ASSQEGLAGGSSGFLWETQY
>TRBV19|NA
ASNAFGELF
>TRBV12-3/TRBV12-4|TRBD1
ASSRQGGVNTEAF
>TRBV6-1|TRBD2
ASRVTSGSTDTQY
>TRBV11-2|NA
ASSLASRVYEQY
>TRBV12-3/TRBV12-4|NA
ASSFSLFPPKLF
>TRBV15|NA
ATSSKQGSWVYEQY
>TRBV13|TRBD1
ASSETTGEVEQF
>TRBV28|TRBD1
ASRRTGNFRRNSPLH
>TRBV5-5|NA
ASSLEAISNYGYT
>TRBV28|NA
ASIRADNMNTEAF
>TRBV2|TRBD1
ASREPHLGTGGTDTQY